The 10 T cell receptor beta chains reported below all come from one sample, sequenced in a study of T cells in Graves' hyperthyroidism and ophthalmopathy. TCR beta CDR3 regions were amplified from RNA. Primed by the HTBI set, a first-round RT-PCR was run on the TCR CDR3. TCRdb reprocessed the multiplex PCR reads with MiXCR, giving one entry per CDR3 protein. This table has about 640,000 distinct CDR3 sequences, less than 25% appearing once. The sequencing input was blood. Receptor source: a man younger than 45 with Graves' ophthalmopathy.

This clonotype was counted at least ten times. The chain employs TRBV27 and TRBJ1-2; tentatively, D is TRBD1 (6 bases). CDR3 size: 13 residues. The ends were cut back, 6 bases at V and 5 bases at J, with 13 bases in the middle. Germline V gene data show CDR1 as MNHEY and CDR2 as SMNVEV (reference sequence). CDR3 region: CASRPEGGYGYTF. As DNA, the CDR3 is TGTGCCAGCAGACCCGAGGGGGGATATGGCTACACCTTC.

In this sample, this clonotype turned up a few times. This sequence joins TRBV6-1 and TRBJ2-1, with a tentative D call TRBD2 (5 bases). The germline V and J ends were trimmed by 8 bases and 7 bases, with 21 bases remaining between them. The germline CDR1 and CDR2 sequences are MNHNS and SASEGT. There are 15 residues in the CDR3. CDR3 residues: CASPQETGIRNEQFF. The CDR3 region has the DNA TGTGCCAGCCCCCAAGAGACGGGAATTAGGAATGAGCAGTTCTTC.

This clonotype was picked up a small number of times. The chain carries TRBV20-1 and TRBJ2-5; 15 nucleotides align to TRBD2. With 7 bases clipped from V and 2 bases from J, the junction kept 5 bases outside the gene matches. The CDR3 totals 15 residues. Germline values: CDR1 DFQATT, CDR2 SNEGSKA (reference sequence). The CDR3 region has the DNA TGCAGTGGGGGGACTAGCGGGAGGAGTCAAGAGACCCAGTACTTC. Translating gives CSGGTSGRSQETQYF.

This clonotype was recorded a few times. The V and J genes are TRBV15 and TRBJ2-1, with 10 positions matching TRBD2. Germline V CDR1 and CDR2: LNHNV, YYDKDF (reference sequence). Trimming removed 6 bases from V and 10 bases from J; junction bases left unmatched: 15. The CDR3 length is 16 residues. The CDR3 reads CATRGFSGRPSGEQFF. The CDR3 DNA follows: TGTGCCACCAGGGGGTTTAGCGGGAGGCCCTCTGGGGAGCAGTTCTTC.

This chain joins TRBV5-1 and TRBJ2-7; D is perhaps TRBD2 (8 bases). There are 11 residues in the CDR3. Germline V lookup: CDR1 SGHRS, CDR2 YFSETQ. Trimming removed 3 bases from V and 12 bases from J, with 13 bases in between. The CDR3 DNA reads as TGCGCCAGCAGCTCGGGAGGGACAGCGTACTTC. Amino acids: CASSSGGTAYF.

This chain uses TRBV5-1 with TRBJ2-1; possible D gene TRBD1, 5 bases. Trimming took 2 bases from V and 0 from J, leaving 9 bases between them. The CDR3 has 15 residues. The V gene's germline CDR1 is SGHRS and CDR2 YFSETQ. CDR3 nucleotide sequence: TGCGCCAGCAGCTTCGGACAAGTCTCCTACAATGAGCAGTTCTTC. Translated, it gives CASSFGQVSYNEQFF.

This clonotype appeared many times. The chain recombines TRBV6-2 or TRBV6-3 with TRBJ1-3; weak D call: TRBD1 (5 bases). The germline gives CDR1 MNHEY, CDR2 SVGEGT. CDR3 length equals 18 residues. Trimming removed 2 bases at V and 0 bases at J, with 17 bases between. CDR3 sequence reads: CASSYVLSQGTSGNTIYF. The CDR3 DNA is TGTGCCAGCAGTTACGTCTTATCCCAAGGGACCTCTGGAAACACCATATATTTT.

This sequence joins TRBV19 and TRBJ1-4; 7 nucleotides agree with TRBD1. This CDR3 is 14 amino acids long. Unmatched junction bases numbered 6, after V lost 3 bases and J lost 8 bases. CDR1 and CDR2 from the germline V gene are LNHDA and SQIVND (reference sequence). CDR3 in DNA: TGTGCCAGTAGTATGCGGCAGGGGGACGAAAAACTGTTTTTT. Amino acid sequence: CASSMRQGDEKLFF.

The chain couples TRBV4-1 to TRBJ2-1, with TRBD2 identical over 14 bases. Germline-derived CDR1 and CDR2 are MGHRA and YSYEKL. The CDR3 loop spans 14 amino acids. V shed 7 bases, J shed 15 bases, and the junction held 11 bases outside the gene matches. CDR3 DNA: TGCGCCAGCAACTTCGGGACTAGCGGGAGTAATCCGTTCTTC. This encodes CASNFGTSGSNPFF.

This clonotype came up many times. The chain joins TRBV28 to TRBJ2-7; TRBD1 matches 9 bases. The germline CDR1 and CDR2 sequences are MDHEN and SYDVKM. The CDR3 sequence is 15 residues long. The V gene end was trimmed by 6 bases and the J gene end by 5 bases; junction bases not matched to a gene: 11. The CDR3 coding sequence is TGTGCCAGCAGAGACAACCGGGACAGGGACCACGAGCAGTACTTC. Translation gives CASRDNRDRDHEQYF. The full variable domain, its missing parts supplied by reference TRBV28 and TRBJ2-7, is DVKVTQSSRYLVKRTGEKVFLECVQDMDHENMFWYRQDPGLGLRLIYFSYDVKMKEKGDIPEGYSVSREKKERFSLILESASTNQTSMYLCASRDNRDRDHEQYFGPGTRLTVT.